The rows below give T cell receptor beta chains drawn from one sample of a study of vaccination effects on CD4 cells after COVID-19. Antigens for these TCRs are unknown. The table came from immunoSEQ multiplex PCR; TCRdb's copy has only in-frame clones and leaves some out. Of roughly 45,000 clones in the sample, 60% to 75% were seen once. The specimen comprised CD4+ T cells from PBMCs cultured with a peptide pool, sampled before COVID-19 vaccination. These receptors all stem from a human donor who had a prior SARS-CoV-2 infection. CDR3s include the opening cysteine and the closing phenylalanine or tryptophan. D genes are given only for firm matches. Clone size is stated in some rows and not others, as once, few, many or a class when expanded.

d_call clone_size j_call v_call cdr3_nt cdr3_aa
. large TRBJ2-1 TRBV7-8 TGTGCCAGCAGCTTAGTTGCTCGTGAGCAGTTCTTC CASSLVAREQFF
. . TRBJ2-5 TRBV3-1/TRBV3-2 TGTGCCAGCAGCCAAGCGCATCAAGGGACACGAGAGACCCAGTACTTC CASSQAHQGTRETQYF
. . TRBJ2-2 TRBV18 TGTGCCAGCTCACCTCCGGGGCGGGCTGTGAACACCGGGGAGCTGTTTTTT CASSPPGRAVNTGELFF
. . TRBJ1-5 TRBV19 TGTGCCAGTAGTATTCAGGCCCCTCAGAGTCAGCCCCAGCATTTT CASSIQAPQSQPQHF
TRBD2 . TRBJ2-5 TRBV29-1 TGCAGCGTTGGTCTTCCCACTAGCGAAGAGACCCAGTACTTC CSVGLPTSEETQYF
TRBD1 . TRBJ2-7 TRBV27 TGTGCCAGCATGAAGGGGGCAAGCTCCTACGAGCAGTACTTC CASMKGASSYEQYF
TRBD2 . TRBJ2-2 TRBV7-2 TGTGCCAGCAGCTTACTAGCGGGAGTGAGTGCGAACACCGGGGAGCTGTTTTTT CASSLLAGVSANTGELFF
TRBD2 . TRBJ2-3 TRBV7-3 TGTGCCAGCGGTCCCGGACTAGCCAGTGGGGATACGCAGTATTTT CASGPGLASGDTQYF
. . TRBJ1-6 TRBV4-2 TGTGCCAGCAGCCAAGGGCGCCAGCTTAATTCACCCCTCCACTTT CASSQGRQLNSPLHF
TRBD1 . TRBJ2-1 TRBV10-1 TGCGCCAGCTCCCCCCTACCATTAAGGAAACAGGGGGCGGGGGTGGATGAGCAGTTCTTC CASSPLPLRKQGAGVDEQFF
. . TRBJ1-2 TRBV12-3/TRBV12-4 TGTGCCAGCAGTTTAAGGGGATACTATGGCTACACCTTC CASSLRGYYGYTF
. . TRBJ2-1 TRBV12-3/TRBV12-4 TGTGCCAGCAGTTTCCCATCGAGCCGGCGGTTCTTC CASSFPSSRRFF
. once TRBJ2-3 TRBV7-6 TGTGCCAGCAGCTTAGCCGGGAGCACCACAGATACGCAGTATTTT CASSLAGSTTDTQYF
TRBD2 . TRBJ2-5 TRBV4-2 TGTGCCAGCAGCCAAGAACCCCTAGCGGGAGATGTGGAGACCCAGTACTTC CASSQEPLAGDVETQYF